Detailed here is one T cell receptor beta chain. CDR3 length equals 15 residues. The V gene's germline CDR1 is SGDLS and CDR2 YYNGEE. The trim removed 2 bases at V and 1 base at J, leaving 3 bases unmatched. The sample comes from a study of T cell changes during pregnancy in multiple sclerosis. Sequencing used immunoSEQ multiplex PCR; TCRdb keeps in-frame clones, though not all of them. The table has 44,000 or so clones, around 89% seen once. This clonotype was sampled from a female donor in good health, enrolled as a control in a pregnancy study. The sample consisted of CD8+ T cells from peripheral blood mononuclear cells, taken after pregnancy. J is TRBJ2-3 and V is TRBV9; TRBD1 matches 8 bases. CDR3 bases: TGTGCCAGCAGCGTCTCAGGGGGCCGCACAGATACGCAGTATTTT. Protein product: CASSVSGGRTDTQYF.